This is a list of T cell receptor beta chains from one sample in a study of metastatic and nonmetastatic thyroid tumors. TCRdb re-clonotyped the PCR reads via MiXCR. The sample includes 34,000 or so clones, 35% of them seen just once. Specimen: tumor tissue. The source of these receptors is a female donor with papillary thyroid cancer or a benign thyroid nodule (not recorded which). Some clones in this sample may be carry-over from other donors' samples. Both conserved end residues are part of each CDR3. The D gene is left open where the match is weak. Clone size is given for some rows only: seen once, a few or many times, or a class if the clone is expanded.

d_call j_call v_call clone_size cdr3_nt cdr3_aa
TRBD2 TRBJ2-1 TRBV7-3 NA TGTGCCAGCAGCCTTCCCGGGACTAGCAGGGGGGAGCAGTTCTTC CASSLPGTSRGEQFF
NA TRBJ2-7 TRBV5-1 medium-sized TGCGCCAGCAGCTTGGCCGGCTCAACAGCCTACGAGCAGTACTTC CASSLAGSTAYEQYF
TRBD2 TRBJ2-1 TRBV6-2/TRBV6-3 few TGTGCCAGCAGTTACTCGTCTAGCGGGAATGAGCAGTTCTTC CASSYSSSGNEQFF
NA TRBJ1-1 TRBV7-9 NA TGTGCCAGCAGCCGACACCTGAACACTGAAGCTTTCTTT CASSRHLNTEAFF
TRBD2 TRBJ2-3 TRBV5-1 NA TGCGCCAGTCGACCCGCGGGAGGGACAGATACGCAGTATTTT CASRPAGGTDTQYF
NA TRBJ1-1 TRBV27 few TGTGCCAGCAGTTTGGGGGGGGCCACTGAAGCTTTCTTT CASSLGGATEAFF
TRBD1 TRBJ1-2 TRBV2 few TGTGCCAGCAGCGGAGGGGGCTCCTATGGCTACACCTTC CASSGGGSYGYTF
NA TRBJ1-6 TRBV6-5 NA TGTGCCAGCAGTCACGGACAGTGCATCGACTTT CASSHGQCIDF
TRBD2 TRBJ2-7 TRBV27 NA TGTGCCAGCAGTACCATGGGGGGAGGGCCTGAGCAGTACTTC CASSTMGGGPEQYF
TRBD2 TRBJ2-1 TRBV28 few TGTGCCAGCACCGTACCGGGACTAGCGGGAGCAGGAGACAATGAGCAGTTCTTC CASTVPGLAGAGDNEQFF
TRBD1 TRBJ1-2 TRBV6-9 few TGTGCCAGCAGTTACGACAGGGCTGGCTACACCTTC CASSYDRAGYTF
NA TRBJ1-5 TRBV7-2 NA TGTGCCAGCAGCCTGTGGGGGGCGAGCAATCAGCCCCAGCATTTT CASSLWGASNQPQHF
NA TRBJ1-6 TRBV30 NA TGTGCCTGGAGCCCGCTGAGGAATTCACCCCTCCACTTT CAWSPLRNSPLHF